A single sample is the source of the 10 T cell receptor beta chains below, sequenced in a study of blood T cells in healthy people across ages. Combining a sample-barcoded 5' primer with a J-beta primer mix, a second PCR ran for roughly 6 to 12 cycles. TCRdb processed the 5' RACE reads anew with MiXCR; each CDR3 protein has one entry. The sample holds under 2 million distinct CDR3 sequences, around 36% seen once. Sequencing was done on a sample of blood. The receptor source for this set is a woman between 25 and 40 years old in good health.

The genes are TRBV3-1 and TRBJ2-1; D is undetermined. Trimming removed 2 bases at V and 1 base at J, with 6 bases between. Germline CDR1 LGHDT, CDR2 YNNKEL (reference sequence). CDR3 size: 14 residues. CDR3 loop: CASSQRASYNEQFF. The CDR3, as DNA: TGTGCCAGCAGCCAACGGGCATCCTACAATGAGCAGTTCTTC.

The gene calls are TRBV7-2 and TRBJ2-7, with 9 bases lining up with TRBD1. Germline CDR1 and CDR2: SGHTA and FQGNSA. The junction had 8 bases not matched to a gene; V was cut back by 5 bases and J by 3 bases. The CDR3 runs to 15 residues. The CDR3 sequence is CASSRIPGQGYEQYF. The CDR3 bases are TGTGCCAGCAGCCGAATCCCGGGACAGGGCTACGAGCAGTACTTC.

The CDR3: CAWSVVRGYEQYF. DNA of the CDR3: TGTGCCTGGAGTGTGGTCCGGGGGTACGAGCAGTACTTC. The rearrangement uses TRBV30 and TRBJ2-7, with D tentatively TRBD2 (6 bases). CDR3 size: 13 residues. Germline CDR1 is GTSNPN and CDR2 is SVGIG (reference sequence). Trimming pared 0 bases from V and 4 bases from J, leaving 10 bases between.

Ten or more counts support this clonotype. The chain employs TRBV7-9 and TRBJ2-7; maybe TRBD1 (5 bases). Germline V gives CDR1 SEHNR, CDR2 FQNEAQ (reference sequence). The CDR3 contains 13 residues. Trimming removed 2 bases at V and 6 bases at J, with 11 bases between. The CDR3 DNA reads TGTGCCAGCAGCTTATCTCAAACAGGCGAGCAGTACTTC. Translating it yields CASSLSQTGEQYF. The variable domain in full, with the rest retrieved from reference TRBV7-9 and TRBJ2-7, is DTGVSQNPRHKITKRGQNVTFRCDPISEHNRLYWYRQTLGQGPEFLTYFQNEAQLEKSRLLSDRFSAERPKGSFSTLEIQRTEQGDSAMYLCASSLSQTGEQYFGPGTRLTVT.

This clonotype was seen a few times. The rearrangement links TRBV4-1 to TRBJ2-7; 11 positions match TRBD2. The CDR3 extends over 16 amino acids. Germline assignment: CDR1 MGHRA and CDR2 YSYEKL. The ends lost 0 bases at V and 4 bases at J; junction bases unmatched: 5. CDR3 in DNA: TGCGCCAGCAGCCAAGAACTTGCTAGCGGGGGGTACGAGCAGTACTTC. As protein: CASSQELASGGYEQYF.

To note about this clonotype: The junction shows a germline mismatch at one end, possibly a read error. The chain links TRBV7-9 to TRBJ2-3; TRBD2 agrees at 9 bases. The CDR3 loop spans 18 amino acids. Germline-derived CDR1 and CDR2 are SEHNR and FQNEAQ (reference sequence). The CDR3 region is CVSSLRLYPSGAPDTQYF. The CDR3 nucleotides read TGTGTCAGCAGTCTTCGACTTTACCCTAGCGGGGCACCAGATACGCAGTATTTT.

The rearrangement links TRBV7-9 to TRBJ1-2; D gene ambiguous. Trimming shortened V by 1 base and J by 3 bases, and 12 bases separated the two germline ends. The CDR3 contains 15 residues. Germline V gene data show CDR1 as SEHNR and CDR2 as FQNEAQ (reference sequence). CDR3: CASSLDGRSDYGYTF. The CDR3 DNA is TGTGCCAGCAGCTTAGATGGCCGGTCCGACTATGGCTACACCTTC. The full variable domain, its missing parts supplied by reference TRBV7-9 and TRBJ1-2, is DTGVSQNPRHKITKRGQNVTFRCDPISEHNRLYWYRQTLGQGPEFLTYFQNEAQLEKSRLLSDRFSAERPKGSFSTLEIQRTEQGDSAMYLCASSLDGRSDYGYTFGSGTRLTVV.

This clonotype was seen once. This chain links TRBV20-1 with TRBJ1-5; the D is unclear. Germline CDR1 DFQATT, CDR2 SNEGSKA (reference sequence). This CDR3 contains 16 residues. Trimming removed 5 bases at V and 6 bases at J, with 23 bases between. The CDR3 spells CSAQGTSGAASQPQHF. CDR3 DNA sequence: TGCAGTGCTCAAGGAACTTCGGGCGCCGCCTCTCAGCCCCAGCATTTT.

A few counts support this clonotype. CDR3 coding DNA: TGCGCCAGCAGCTTGTTCTCCGTCAGCGGGGGGGCCTATGAGCAGTTCTTC. It codes for CASSLFSVSGGAYEQFF. The chain uses TRBV5-1 and TRBJ2-1; 10 nucleotides agree with TRBD2. CDR1 is SGHRS and CDR2 is YFSETQ in the germline V gene. This CDR3 has 17 residues. With V trimmed by 1 base and J by 8 bases, 12 bases remained unmatched.

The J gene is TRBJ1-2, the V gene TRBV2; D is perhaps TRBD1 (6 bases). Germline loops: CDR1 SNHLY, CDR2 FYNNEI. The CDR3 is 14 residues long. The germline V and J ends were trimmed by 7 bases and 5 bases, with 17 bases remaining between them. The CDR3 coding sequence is TGTGCCAGCATAGGAGCCGGGACACCTTATGGCTACACCTTC. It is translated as CASIGAGTPYGYTF.